This paragraph covers one T cell receptor (beta chain) sequence. The sample is drawn from a study of T cell changes during pregnancy in multiple sclerosis. Produced via immunoSEQ multiplex PCR; TCRdb's table is partial and in-frame only. The sample lists about 32,000 clones, approximately 89% occurring once. CDR1 is SGHAT, CDR2 FQNNGV, per germline. The CDR3 is 15 amino acids. Unmatched junction bases numbered 12, after V lost 5 bases and J lost 6 bases. The receptor was isolated from a female donor with multiple sclerosis, enrolled in a pregnancy study. Sample: CD8+ T cells from peripheral blood mononuclear cells, taken in the first trimester of pregnancy. V and J are TRBV11-2 and TRBJ1-2; 7 positions match TRBD1. CDR3 residues: CASSKTGYGVDGYTF. The CDR3 coding sequence is TGTGCCAGCAGCAAGACAGGGTATGGTGTGGATGGCTACACCTTC.